This paragraph reports one TCR beta chain. The target antigen is unknown. The sample's treatment: some 20 received Ad26.COV2.S at low or high dose, single or two shots; 5 received placebo; per-sample allocation not given. Day 63 after the first injection of vaccine or placebo was the sampling time. Boston supplied an adult donor aged 18-55 years. The shot given was an Ad26 vector that makes Wuhan-strain SARS-CoV-2 spike. This sample is drawn from a study of Ad26.COV2.S vaccination and SARS-CoV-2 variants. Study information: Each vaccinee took Ad26.COV2.S intramuscularly, once or twice 56 days apart.

Some clones are missing from TCRdb's copy, which holds only in-frame ones; the method was immunoSEQ multiplex PCR. The data contain 380,000 or so clones, about nine tenths of them singletons. Findings and limits, study-wide: Placebo recipients had lower spike-specific TCR breadth than vaccine recipients.

Germline lookup yields CDR1 SGDLS and CDR2 YYNGEE. Trimming left V 3 bases short and J 7 bases short, with 10 bases between. The CDR3 runs to 12 residues. The sample in question was peripheral blood, obtained in a trial of Ad26.COV2.S vaccine versus placebo. This chain joins TRBV9 and TRBJ1-2, with D uncertain. The TCR sequence derives from a person between 18 and 59 years old who received the Ad26.COV2.S COVID-19 vaccine or a placebo. This CDR3 reads CASSETRGGYTF. CDR3 in DNA: TGTGCCAGCAGCGAAACCAGAGGTGGCTACACCTTC. Using reference TRBV9 and TRBJ1-2 for the parts outside the CDR3, the full variable domain is DSGVTQTPKHLITATGQRVTLRCSPRSGDLSVYWYQQSLDQGLQFLIQYYNGEERAKGNILERFSAQQFPDLHSELNLSSLELGDSALYFCASSETRGGYTFGSGTRLTVV.